The clone carrying this T cell receptor beta chain was observed a handful of times. Its antigen is undetermined. The V segment lost 5 bases and the J segment 3 bases; nucleotides outside the gene matches: 4. Germline V gene lookup returns CDR1 LNHDA and CDR2 SQIVND (reference sequence). The CDR3 has 14 amino acids. The entry originates in a study of T cell responses to AZD1222 COVID-19 vaccine. Points from the study as a whole: Spike was spanned by vaccine-associated CD4 TCRs, with dominance at 160-218 and 743-854. Breadth and depth of Spike-specific TCRs rose after two AZD1222 doses. The reported proportion of spike-specific TCRs targeting unmutated variant regions was nearly half. Among AZD1222 vaccinees, only six or seven were seropositive at baseline.

Here immunoSEQ multiplex PCR was the method, and the copy in TCRdb shows in-frame clones only, minus some. The table shows roughly 150,000 clones, with around 92% occurring only once. The rearrangement uses TRBV19 and TRBJ2-7; 10 nucleotides line up with TRBD2. The TCR originated in an adult who received the AZD1222 COVID-19 vaccine. This specimen was peripheral blood, taken 28 days after the second AZD1222 dose. This CDR3 reads CASSSSSGSYEQYF. The DNA of the CDR3 is TGTGCCAGTAGTTCGTCTAGCGGGAGCTACGAGCAGTACTTC.